Following are 7 T cell receptor beta chains from one sample sequenced in a study of blood T cells in healthy people across ages. Through a sample-barcoded 5' primer and a J-beta primer mix, a second PCR was run for roughly 7 to 11 cycles. TCRdb re-analysed the 5' RACE reads in MiXCR, keeping a single row per CDR3 protein. The table lists 1.2 million to 1.5 million distinct CDR3 sequences, approximately 59% of them singletons. Input material: blood. The receptors here all came from a man aged 18 to 35 in good health.

This clonotype was picked up one time. The chain uses TRBV6-1 and TRBJ1-5; no firm D call. This CDR3 region has 16 residues. V lost 5 bases, J lost 5 bases, and 19 bases lay in between. The germline V gene has CDR1 MNHNS and CDR2 SASEGT. The DNA of the CDR3 is TGTGCCAGCAGTCATGAACGACGGGCGATTGATCAGCCCCAGCATTTT. Encoded protein: CASSHERRAIDQPQHF.

This clonotype was detected only a few times. Germline and junction disagree at one end, which may indicate a read error. The chain recombines TRBV4-1 with TRBJ2-2; TRBD2 might be the D (5 bases). The germline gives CDR1 MGHRA, CDR2 YSYEKL. This CDR3 is built from 13 residues. CDR3 in DNA: TGTGCCAGCAGCCAAGAGGGCCCCGGGGAGCTGTTTTTT. It encodes CASSQEGPGELFF.

V and J are TRBV5-6 and TRBJ2-7, with D tentatively TRBD1 or TRBD2 (5 bases each). Germline CDR1 SGHDT, CDR2 YYEEEE. The CDR3 is 13 residues long. V was pared by 1 base and J by 4 bases, with 9 bases between. The CDR3 nucleotides read TGTGCCAGCAGCTTGCGGGACCTTTACGAGCAGTACTTC. Residues: CASSLRDLYEQYF.

This clonotype has just one count. CDR3 coding DNA: TGTGCCAGCAGCTTAGAGCGTGGGGCAGCTTTCAACTATGGCTACACCTTC. This codes for CASSLERGAAFNYGYTF. The chain combines TRBV7-9 with TRBJ1-2; tentative D call: TRBD1 (5 bases). Between the trimmed V and J ends, which lost 1 base and 2 bases, there was a span of 17 bases. The CDR3 loop spans 17 amino acids. Germline V lookup: CDR1 SEHNR, CDR2 FQNEAQ (reference sequence).

This clonotype has only a few counts. The genes are TRBV10-3 and TRBJ2-3; TRBD1 aligns across 8 bases. There are 15 residues in the CDR3. V trimming: 2 bases; J trimming: 3 bases; junction bases outside the gene matches: 4. The germline V gene encodes CDR1 ENHRY and CDR2 SYGVKD. CDR3 DNA: TGTGCCATCAGTGAGCCCGGGACAGGAACAGATACGCAGTATTTT. It specifies CAISEPGTGTDTQYF.

The sample holds a few counts of this clonotype. V is TRBV6-5 and J is TRBJ2-5, with 7 bases aligning to TRBD1. Germline CDR1 MNHEY, CDR2 SVGAGI. CDR3 length equals 13 residues. V trimming: 11 bases; J trimming: 9 bases; junction bases outside the gene matches: 15. The CDR3 loop reads CAVQQGLKLAQYF. The CDR3 DNA is TGTGCCGTCCAACAGGGGCTCAAGTTGGCCCAGTACTTC.

This clonotype has just one count. The chain is built from TRBV5-1 and TRBJ2-1; 13 bases align to TRBD2. Judging by the DNA end, TRBJ2-7 fits better; the J call may be wrong. The CDR3 runs to 19 residues. Germline V gene sequence: CDR1 SGHRS, CDR2 YFSETQ. The CDR3 protein is CASSTGLAGAHSSYNEQYF. The CDR3 DNA reads as TGCGCCAGCAGCACAGGACTAGCGGGAGCGCACAGCTCCTACAATGAGCAGTACTTC.